A single T cell receptor (beta chain) is shown here with its context. Antigen specificity is unknown. The data belong to a study of T cells after yellow fever vaccination. Researchers made TCR cDNA using 5'RACE template switching, and this step added a universal primer site and UMIs. TCRdb used MiXCR to reprocess the 5' RACE reads, holding one entry per CDR3 protein. This repertoire shows a few hundred thousand distinct CDR3 sequences, 8% to 10% found once; its top ten account for approximately 18%. General study points: Clonotypes found in both CD4 and CD8 compartments made up a small share. Most clones from primary vaccination resurfaced after the booster (nearly 97% CD4, around 90% CD8). Weaker overall, the secondary response nonetheless peaked faster (day 5 versus 15).

CDR3 size: 13 residues. The V gene's germline CDR1 is SGHRS and CDR2 YFSETQ. The V gene lost 3 bases and the J gene lost 8 bases, with 11 bases spanning the gap. This sequence was found in a man aged 18 to 30 who received the YFV17D yellow fever vaccine. The chain employs TRBV5-1 and TRBJ1-4; no clear D gene. Sequencing used PBMCs, obtained on the day of the first yellow fever vaccination. This CDR3 is CASSSSPGEKLFF. As DNA, the CDR3 is TGCGCCAGCAGCTCTTCCCCCGGCGAAAAACTGTTTTTT.